This record looks at one T cell receptor beta chain sequence and its context. After removal of 7 bases from V and 8 bases from J, the junction contained 8 bases not matched to a gene. Germline V gene sequence: CDR1 MNHNY, CDR2 SVGAGI (reference sequence). The CDR3 runs 15 residues. The data were obtained in a study of blood T cell repertoires in COVID-19. Overall study context: Collection of acute and convalescent COVID-19 samples took place in the United States, Italy and Spain. From T cells, B-cell-depleted T cells, or PBMCs came the material, which was cDNA or gDNA.

Per the original data handling: Amplifying reference gene primers gave estimates of nucleated cell counts. TCRdb keeps only in-frame clones here, not all; method: immunoSEQ multiplex PCR. That table gives V, J and clone size, and the DNA gave D and trimming. Seen here are 30,000 to 35,000 clones, 85% observed once, and the top ten hold approximately 14%. This TCR was sampled from a human donor with acute or convalescent COVID-19. The donor label of this sample is uncertain. This chain connects TRBV6-6 to TRBJ2-1, with 13 bases matching TRBD2. Source material: peripheral blood. In DNA, the CDR3 is TGTGCCAGCAAGACACTAGCGGGAGGGCCCGATGAGCAGTTCTTC. It is translated as CASKTLAGGPDEQFF.